The 5 T cell receptor beta chains below were found in one sample sequenced in a study of cytomegalovirus exposure and HLA in healthy donors. Amplification used 60 Vbeta primers and 13 Jbeta primers. Sequenced by immunoSEQ multiplex PCR; TCRdb stores in-frame clones only, minus some. The sample yields about 200,000 clones, more than 75% seen once. What was sequenced was PBMCs. The receptor source for this set is a male donor in good health and CMV-seropositive.

The chain couples TRBV27 to TRBJ1-5, with 7 nucleotides matching TRBD1. The germline V gene has CDR1 MNHEY and CDR2 SMNVEV (reference sequence). J lost 5 bases, V lost 6 bases, and 4 bases had no gene match. This CDR3 has 13 residues. The CDR3: CASRQGVHQPQHF. The DNA for the CDR3 is TGTGCCAGCAGGCAGGGGGTACATCAGCCCCAGCATTTT.

The rearrangement links TRBV5-6 to TRBJ2-1, with 9 bases aligning to TRBD1. This CDR3 is 15 amino acids long. The ends lost 0 bases at V and 6 bases at J; junction bases unmatched: 4. Germline assignment: CDR1 SGHDT and CDR2 YYEEEE. Here the CDR3 reads CASSLEGQGLNEQFF. CDR3 nucleotide sequence: TGTGCCAGCAGCTTGGAGGGACAGGGTCTCAATGAGCAGTTCTTC.

The chain employs TRBV11-3 and TRBJ2-7; D is perhaps TRBD2 (5 bases). The V gene's germline CDR1 is SGHNT and CDR2 YENEEA. This CDR3 has 13 amino acids. Trimming cost V 0 bases and J 3 bases, with 6 bases left between them. The CDR3 is CASSLDAGYEQYF. DNA for the CDR3: TGTGCCAGCAGCTTAGATGCGGGCTACGAGCAGTACTTC.

The V call is TRBV10-3, the J call TRBJ1-2; 9 bases map to TRBD1. The germline gives CDR1 ENHRY, CDR2 SYGVKD. The trim removed 8 bases at V and 4 bases at J, leaving 11 bases unmatched. The CDR3 extends over 15 amino acids. CDR3 nucleotides: TGTGCCATCTCTCCCCCCCCGGGACAGGGCTATGGCTACACCTTC. Translating it yields CAISPPPGQGYGYTF.

The rearrangement links TRBV5-1 to TRBJ2-7; tentative D call: TRBD1 (6 bases). This CDR3 contains 12 residues. V lost 4 bases and J lost 5, with 10 bases in between. Germline CDR1 reads SGHRS; CDR2 reads YFSETQ. Written as DNA, the CDR3 is TGCGCCAGCAGCCCTCACAGGGACGAGCAGTACTTC. It is translated as CASSPHRDEQYF.